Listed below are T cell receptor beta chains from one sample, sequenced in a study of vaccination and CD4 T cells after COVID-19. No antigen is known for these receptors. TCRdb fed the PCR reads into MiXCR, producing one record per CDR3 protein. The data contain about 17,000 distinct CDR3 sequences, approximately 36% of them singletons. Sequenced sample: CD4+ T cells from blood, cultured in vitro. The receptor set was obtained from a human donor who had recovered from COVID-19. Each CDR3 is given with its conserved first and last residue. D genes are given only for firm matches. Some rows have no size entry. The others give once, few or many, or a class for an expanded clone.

cdr3_aa: CATSRTTSGRANNEQFF
cdr3_nt: TGTGCCACCAGCAGGACCACTAGCGGGAGGGCCAACAATGAGCAGTTCTTC
clone_size: .
d_call: TRBD2
j_call: TRBJ2-1
v_call: TRBV15

cdr3_aa: CASSGTVSNQPQHF
cdr3_nt: TGTGCCAGCAGTGGGACAGTTAGCAATCAGCCCCAGCATTTT
clone_size: few
d_call: TRBD1
j_call: TRBJ1-5
v_call: TRBV12-3/TRBV12-4

cdr3_aa: CASSGWEGATGNTIYF
cdr3_nt: TGTGCCAGCAGTGGGTGGGAGGGGGCAACTGGAAACACCATATATTTT
clone_size: few
d_call: TRBD1
j_call: TRBJ1-3
v_call: TRBV2

cdr3_aa: CSARDTGVGGTEAFF
cdr3_nt: TGCAGTGCTAGAGACACTGGTGTGGGGGGCACTGAAGCTTTCTTT
clone_size: .
d_call: .
j_call: TRBJ1-1
v_call: TRBV20-1

cdr3_aa: CASSRGETEAFF
cdr3_nt: TGTGCCAGCTCACGGGGCGAAACTGAAGCTTTCTTT
clone_size: once
d_call: .
j_call: TRBJ1-1
v_call: TRBV18

cdr3_aa: CSAQSPEGGTDTQYF
cdr3_nt: TGCAGTGCCCAGAGCCCGGAGGGTGGCACAGATACGCAGTATTTT
clone_size: few
d_call: .
j_call: TRBJ2-3
v_call: TRBV20-1

cdr3_aa: CASRAIGPYEQYF
cdr3_nt: TGTGCCAGCAGAGCCATTGGTCCCTACGAGCAGTACTTC
clone_size: few
d_call: .
j_call: TRBJ2-7
v_call: TRBV6-1

cdr3_aa: CASSSLAPDTQYF
cdr3_nt: TGTGCCAGCAGTTCGCTAGCACCTGATACGCAGTATTTT
clone_size: few
d_call: .
j_call: TRBJ2-3
v_call: TRBV28

cdr3_aa: CASSIQGDHGYTF
cdr3_nt: TGTGCCAGCAGCATACAGGGGGACCATGGCTACACCTTC
clone_size: .
d_call: TRBD1
j_call: TRBJ1-2
v_call: TRBV7-9

cdr3_aa: CASSQSPGQPGPLHF
cdr3_nt: TGTGCCAGCTCACAATCACCGGGACAGCCAGGACCCCTCCACTTT
clone_size: .
d_call: TRBD1
j_call: TRBJ1-6
v_call: TRBV18

cdr3_aa: CASSPSRGLGSSYEQFF
cdr3_nt: TGTGCCAGCTCACCCTCAAGGGGACTAGGATCTTCCTATGAGCAGTTCTTC
clone_size: few
d_call: TRBD2
j_call: TRBJ2-1
v_call: TRBV18

cdr3_aa: CASSLGASGELFF
cdr3_nt: TGTGCCAGCAGCTTAGGGGCGTCGGGGGAGCTGTTTTTT
clone_size: .
d_call: .
j_call: TRBJ2-2
v_call: TRBV7-2

cdr3_aa: CSASLGGIAQPQHF
cdr3_nt: TGCAGTGCTAGTTTGGGAGGGATCGCACAGCCCCAGCATTTT
clone_size: .
d_call: .
j_call: TRBJ1-5
v_call: TRBV20-1

cdr3_aa: CATGWAYEQYF
cdr3_nt: TGTGCCACCGGTTGGGCATACGAGCAGTACTTC
clone_size: .
d_call: .
j_call: TRBJ2-7
v_call: TRBV28

cdr3_aa: CASSRSGQFQETQYF
cdr3_nt: TGTGCCAGCAGTAGGTCGGGACAATTCCAAGAGACCCAGTACTTC
clone_size: .
d_call: .
j_call: TRBJ2-5
v_call: TRBV7-6

cdr3_aa: CASSLGGSQETQYF
cdr3_nt: TGTGCCAGCAGCTTAGGCGGGAGCCAAGAGACCCAGTACTTC
clone_size: few
d_call: TRBD2
j_call: TRBJ2-5
v_call: TRBV7-3

cdr3_aa: CASSQGRANEKLFF
cdr3_nt: TGTGCCAGCAGCCAAGGTCGAGCTAATGAAAAACTGTTTTTT
clone_size: .
d_call: .
j_call: TRBJ1-4
v_call: TRBV7-8

cdr3_aa: CASSEVSTTGNEQFF
cdr3_nt: TGTGCCAGCAGTGAAGTCTCGACTACCGGCAATGAGCAGTTCTTC
clone_size: once
d_call: .
j_call: TRBJ2-1
v_call: TRBV6-1

cdr3_aa: CATIREHNQGAGEQYF
cdr3_nt: TGTGCCACCATCAGGGAGCACAATCAGGGGGCTGGCGAGCAGTACTTC
clone_size: .
d_call: TRBD1
j_call: TRBJ2-7
v_call: TRBV2

cdr3_aa: CAISDHGQGAYEQYF
cdr3_nt: TGTGCCATCAGTGACCACGGACAGGGGGCTTACGAGCAGTACTTC
clone_size: .
d_call: TRBD1
j_call: TRBJ2-7
v_call: TRBV10-3

cdr3_aa: CASRTIPSSTDTQYF
cdr3_nt: TGTGCCAGCCGCACCATACCTTCTAGCACAGATACGCAGTATTTT
clone_size: .
d_call: .
j_call: TRBJ2-3
v_call: TRBV7-2

cdr3_aa: CASSRRGVQAEAFF
cdr3_nt: TGTGCCAGTAGTCGACGCGGGGTGCAAGCTGAAGCTTTCTTT
clone_size: .
d_call: .
j_call: TRBJ1-1
v_call: TRBV19

cdr3_aa: CASVLTSGIAYEQYF
cdr3_nt: TGTGCCAGCGTGTTGACTAGCGGGATTGCGTACGAGCAGTACTTC
clone_size: few
d_call: TRBD2
j_call: TRBJ2-7
v_call: TRBV6-1

cdr3_aa: CASSYSRTGTYEQYF
cdr3_nt: TGTGCCAGCAGTTACTCCCGGACAGGGACCTACGAGCAGTACTTC
clone_size: few
d_call: TRBD1
j_call: TRBJ2-7
v_call: TRBV6-2/TRBV6-3

cdr3_aa: CSARDLASGRLFSYNEQFF
cdr3_nt: TGCAGTGCTAGAGATTTGGCTAGCGGGAGGCTGTTCTCCTACAATGAGCAGTTCTTC
clone_size: .
d_call: TRBD2
j_call: TRBJ2-1
v_call: TRBV20-1

cdr3_aa: CAISETVPGVYEQYF
cdr3_nt: TGTGCCATCAGTGAGACAGTACCGGGAGTCTACGAGCAGTACTTC
clone_size: .
d_call: .
j_call: TRBJ2-7
v_call: TRBV10-3